This T cell receptor beta chain appears in the sequencing data of a study of blood T cell repertoires in COVID-19. This CDR3 has 14 amino acids. J was trimmed by 8 bases and V by 2 bases; bases with no gene match: 7. Germline CDR1 MNHNS, CDR2 SASEGT. Per the original methods: Amplification from reference gene primers served as the basis for estimated nucleated cell counts. Here immunoSEQ multiplex PCR was the method, and the copy in TCRdb shows in-frame clones only, minus some. Clone size and V and J calls were adopted from that table, with D and trimming inferred from the DNA. The top ten clones hold less than 2.5% of a sample with over 85,000 clones, approximately 82% of them seen once.

Source material: peripheral blood. This rearrangement joins TRBV6-1 to TRBJ1-2, with 8 bases lining up with TRBD1. The clonotype originates from a woman aged 70-85 years with acute or convalescent COVID-19. CDR3 residues: CASSEMGQASGYTF. Here the CDR3 DNA reads TGTGCCAGCAGTGAAATGGGACAGGCAAGCGGCTACACCTTC.